This passage covers 20 T cell receptor beta chains from one sample sequenced in a study of blood T cell repertoires in COVID-19. The protocol was immunoSEQ multiplex PCR, while the TCRdb copy is restricted to in-frame clones and leaves out a portion. In the table there are roughly 250,000 clones, 81% of which are singletons. Sequenced material: peripheral blood. These receptor sequences come from an older woman with active or convalescent COVID-19.

The V call is TRBV3-1 (or the pseudogene TRBV3-2), the J call TRBJ2-7, with unresolved D. The germline CDR1 and CDR2 sequences are LGHDT and YNNKEL (reference sequence). Between the trimmed V and J ends, which lost 0 bases and 6 bases, there was a span of 9 bases. This CDR3 is 13 amino acids long. CDR3 sequence: CASSQDPGAEQYF. The CDR3 nucleotides are TGTGCCAGCAGCCAAGACCCTGGAGCCGAGCAGTACTTC.

This chain connects TRBV5-6 to TRBJ2-7, with D possibly being TRBD2 (6 bases). Germline assignment: CDR1 SGHDT and CDR2 YYEEEE. CDR3 length: 14 residues. V was trimmed by 3 bases and J by 2 bases, leaving 12 bases between them. CDR3 in amino acids: CASSSGLKTYEQYF. Here the CDR3 DNA reads TGTGCCAGCAGCTCGGGACTGAAAACCTACGAGCAGTACTTC. Supplemented by reference TRBV5-6 and TRBJ2-7, the full variable domain reads DAGVTQSPTHLIKTRGQQVTLRCSPKSGHDTVSWYQQALGQGPQFIFQYYEEEERQRGNFPDRFSGHQFPNYSSELNVNALLLGDSALYLCASSSGLKTYEQYFGPGTRLTVT.

This rearrangement joins TRBV6-2 or TRBV6-3 to TRBJ1-3, with D possibly matching TRBD1 (5 bases). Germline V gene data show CDR1 as MNHEY and CDR2 as SVGEGT. CDR3 size: 15 residues. Trimming removed 7 bases from V and 3 bases from J, with 16 bases in between. The CDR3 sequence is CASNPNRDFGNTIYF. In DNA form, the CDR3 reads TGTGCCAGCAACCCTAACCGGGACTTTGGAAACACCATATATTTT.

The chain employs TRBV9 and TRBJ1-4; 8 bases align to TRBD1. The trim removed 3 bases at V and 7 bases at J, leaving 8 bases unmatched. Germline assignment: CDR1 SGDLS and CDR2 YYNGEE. The CDR3 loop spans 15 amino acids. As DNA, the CDR3 is TGTGCCAGCAGCGGGGGGGACAGGCGAACTGAAAAACTGTTTTTT. It is translated as CASSGGDRRTEKLFF.

The V and J genes are TRBV7-2 and TRBJ2-7; 12 nucleotides align to TRBD2. This CDR3 is built from 17 residues. Looked up from germline, CDR1 is SGHTA and CDR2 is FQGNSA. J gave up 2 bases and V 1 base, and 6 bases lay outside the gene matches. The CDR3 nucleotides read TGTGCCAGCAGCTTAGTGAACCCTAGCGGGGGGGCCTACGAGCAGTACTTC. This sequence encodes CASSLVNPSGGAYEQYF.

The chain is built from TRBV4-1 and TRBJ2-2, with D uncertain. CDR3 size: 14 residues. V shed 1 base and J shed 4 bases, with 7 bases lying between them. The germline gives CDR1 MGHRA, CDR2 YSYEKL. The CDR3 loop is CASSQVRATGELFF. The CDR3 nucleotides are TGCGCCAGCAGCCAAGTGCGTGCCACCGGGGAGCTGTTTTTT.

Comment on this clone: This likely stems from a read error, as it lies one base from a far larger clone. This sample also contains other DNA sequences that code for the same CDR3. The chain couples TRBV9 to TRBJ2-1; 14 bases map to TRBD2. The CDR3 runs to 19 residues. V lost 0 bases to trimming and J lost 6 bases; unmatched junction nucleotides: 11. Germline loops: CDR1 SGDLS, CDR2 YYNGEE. This CDR3 reads CASSVDRPGLAGDANEQFF. The CDR3 DNA follows: TGTGCCAGCAGCGTAGATCGCCCGGGACTAGCGGGAGATGCCAATGAGCAGTTCTTC. Based on the CDR3 plus reference TRBV9 and TRBJ2-1, the full variable domain is DSGVTQTPKHLITATGQRVTLRCSPRSGDLSVYWYQQSLDQGLQFLIQYYNGEERAKGNILERFSAQQFPDLHSELNLSSLELGDSALYFCASSVDRPGLAGDANEQFFGPGTRLTVL.

The chain links TRBV5-5 to TRBJ1-5; D not certain. Trimming took off 0 bases at V and 4 bases at J, with 5 bases between the two ends. In germline, CDR1 is SGHKS, CDR2 YYEKEE (reference sequence). The CDR3 loop spans 13 amino acids. DNA for the CDR3: TGTGCCAGCAGCTTGGGTCCTAATCAGCCCCAGCATTTT. This gives the protein CASSLGPNQPQHF.

The chain links TRBV6-6 to TRBJ2-7, with a weak D call TRBD1 (5 bases). The germline V and J ends were trimmed by 5 bases and 4 bases, with 9 bases remaining between them. The CDR3 has 12 amino acids. The germline V gene has CDR1 MNHNY and CDR2 SVGAGI (reference sequence). This CDR3 reads CASSPDIYEQYF. CDR3 in DNA: TGTGCCAGCAGTCCGGACATATACGAGCAGTACTTC.

The chain couples TRBV7-2 to TRBJ2-2; TRBD1 aligns across 7 bases. There are 16 residues in the CDR3. Germline CDR1 SGHTA, CDR2 FQGNSA. The J segment lost 5 bases and the V segment lost 2 bases, leaving 8 bases of the junction unmatched. CDR3 protein: CASSLQPGGRTGELFF. The CDR3 bases are TGTGCCAGCAGCTTACAACCAGGGGGAAGGACCGGGGAGCTGTTTTTT.

The chain combines TRBV7-2 with TRBJ2-3; possible D gene TRBD2, 5 bases. Germline V gene lookup returns CDR1 SGHTA and CDR2 FQGNSA. V was clipped by 2 bases and J by 0 bases, with 9 bases between them. The CDR3 consists of 15 residues. This CDR3 reads CASSLIASSTDTQYF. CDR3 bases: TGTGCCAGCAGCTTAATAGCGTCTAGCACAGATACGCAGTATTTT.

This clone was found once. In DNA, the CDR3 is TGTGCCAGCAGCCGACGGACAGGGGCGCCCCGCGATGGCTACACCTTC. Translating it yields CASSRRTGAPRDGYTF. The chain carries TRBV3-1 (or the pseudogene TRBV3-2) and TRBJ1-2, with TRBD1 matching 9 bases. With V trimmed by 4 bases and J by 6 bases, 12 bases remained unmatched. The germline gives CDR1 LGHDT, CDR2 YNNKEL (reference sequence). The CDR3 consists of 16 residues.

The chain carries TRBV7-3 and TRBJ1-2; TRBD1 agrees at 9 bases. The CDR3 sequence is 16 residues long. V lost 5 bases to trimming and J lost 4 bases; unmatched junction nucleotides: 11. From germline, CDR1 is SGHTA and CDR2 FQGTGA. CDR3 coding DNA: TGTGCCAGCAGCATGGGACAGGGCCGGGGCCCCTATGGCTACACCTTC. Amino acids: CASSMGQGRGPYGYTF.

This sequence joins TRBV7-7 and TRBJ2-3; possible D gene TRBD1, 6 bases. The CDR3 loop spans 14 amino acids. V lost 1 base and J 1 base, leaving 6 bases between the germline ends. From germline, CDR1 is SSHAT and CDR2 FNYEAQ (reference sequence). CDR3 DNA sequence: TGTGCCAGCAGCTTAGGACAGGGCACAGATACGCAGTATTTT. It translates to CASSLGQGTDTQYF.

The V and J genes are TRBV30 and TRBJ1-2, with D hard to call. The CDR3 loop spans 13 amino acids. Between the trimmed V and J ends, which lost 5 bases and 5 bases, there was a span of 15 bases. Germline V CDR1 and CDR2: GTSNPN, SVGIG (reference sequence). CDR3 bases: TGTGCCTGGGACCCCTCCACCGGGTATGGCTACACCTTC. Protein product: CAWDPSTGYGYTF. The full variable domain, with the rest looked up from reference TRBV30 and TRBJ1-2, is SQTIHQWPATLVQPVGSPLSLECTVEGTSNPNLYWYRQAAGRGLQLLFYSVGIGQISSEVPQNLSASRPQDRQFILSSKKLLLSDSGFYLCAWDPSTGYGYTFGSGTRLTVV.

Concerning this clone itself: Other DNA sequences in this sample translate to the same CDR3. The chain combines TRBV9 with TRBJ2-7, with 8 bases fitting TRBD1. V was clipped by 2 bases and J by 3 bases; unmatched bases: 10. From germline, CDR1 is SGDLS and CDR2 YYNGEE. The CDR3 extends over 16 amino acids. Here the CDR3 DNA reads TGTGCCAGCAGCGTGATCCCGGGACAGGAGAACTACGAGCAGTACTTC. Translation gives CASSVIPGQENYEQYF. The entire variable domain, with the rest obtained from reference TRBV9 and TRBJ2-7, is as follows: DSGVTQTPKHLITATGQRVTLRCSPRSGDLSVYWYQQSLDQGLQFLIQYYNGEERAKGNILERFSAQQFPDLHSELNLSSLELGDSALYFCASSVIPGQENYEQYFGPGTRLTVT.

The V and J genes are TRBV18 and TRBJ2-5, with a weak D call TRBD1 (6 bases). Between the trimmed V and J ends, which lost 4 bases and 1 base, there was a span of 7 bases. Looked up from germline, CDR1 is KGHSH and CDR2 is LQKENI. This CDR3 is built from 13 residues. DNA of the CDR3: TGTGCCAGCTCACGAGGGGGCCAAGAGACCCAGTACTTC. Its protein product is CASSRGGQETQYF.

The CDR3: CASSLREGKNTEAFF. CDR3 in DNA: TGTGCCAGCAGTCTAAGGGAGGGAAAAAACACTGAAGCTTTCTTT. The chain couples TRBV11-2 to TRBJ1-1; D gene uncertain. Trimming pared 6 bases from V and 2 bases from J, leaving 16 bases between. Germline V CDR1 and CDR2: SGHAT, FQNNGV. This CDR3 comprises 15 residues.

The chain couples TRBV18 to TRBJ1-1, with 7 bases identical to TRBD1. V trimming: 4 bases; J trimming: 3 bases; junction bases outside the gene matches: 5. The CDR3 is made up of 14 amino acids. Germline loops: CDR1 KGHSH, CDR2 LQKENI. The CDR3 sequence: CASSLGTDYTEAFF. CDR3 DNA: TGTGCCAGCTCACTCGGGACAGATTACACTGAAGCTTTCTTT.

The chain joins TRBV29-1 to TRBJ2-6; D is possibly TRBD1 (6 bases). V gave up 7 bases and J gave up 2 bases, with 12 bases separating them. From germline, CDR1 is SQVTM and CDR2 ANQGSEA. The CDR3 contains 14 residues. For the CDR3, the DNA is TGCAGCGCTCTACAGGGCACTGGGGCCAACGTCCTGACTTTC. Protein product: CSALQGTGANVLTF.